This T cell receptor beta chain stems from a study of monozygotic twins with inflammatory bowel disease. The CDR3 loop spans 15 amino acids. CDR1 is MDHEN and CDR2 is SYDVKM in the germline V gene. Reanalyzing the 5' RACE reads, TCRdb keeps one entry per CDR3 protein, without DNA. Its table lists 200,000 to 250,000 distinct CDR3 sequences. Sequencing was performed on blood. This receptor was obtained from a human donor with ulcerative colitis or Crohn's disease, or a healthy co-twin of an affected twin (not recorded which). The chain joins TRBV28 to TRBJ2-1; without DNA, the TCRdb call of TRBD2 cannot be checked. CDR3 sequence: CASIESLAGHNEQFF. The variable domain in full, with the rest retrieved from reference TRBV28 and TRBJ2-1, is DVKVTQSSRYLVKRTGEKVFLECVQDMDHENMFWYRQDPGLGLRLIYFSYDVKMKEKGDIPEGYSVSREKKERFSLILESASTNQTSMYLCASIESLAGHNEQFFGPGTRLTVL.